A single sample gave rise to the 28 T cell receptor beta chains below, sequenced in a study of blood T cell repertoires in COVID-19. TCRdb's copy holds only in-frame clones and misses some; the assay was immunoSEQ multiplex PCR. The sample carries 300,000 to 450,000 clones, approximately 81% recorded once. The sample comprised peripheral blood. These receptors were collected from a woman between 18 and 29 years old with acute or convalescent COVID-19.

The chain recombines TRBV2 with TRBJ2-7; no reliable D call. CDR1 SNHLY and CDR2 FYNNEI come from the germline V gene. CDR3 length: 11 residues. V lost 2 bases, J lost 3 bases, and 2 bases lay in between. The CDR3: CASSEYYEQYF. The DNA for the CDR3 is TGTGCCAGCAGTGAATACTACGAGCAGTACTTC.

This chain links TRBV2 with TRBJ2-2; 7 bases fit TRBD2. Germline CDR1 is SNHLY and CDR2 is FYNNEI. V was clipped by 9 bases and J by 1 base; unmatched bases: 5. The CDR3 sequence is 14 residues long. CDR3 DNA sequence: TGTGCCAGTCGCCGGGGGGAGAACACCGGGGAGCTGTTTTTT. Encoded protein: CASRRGENTGELFF.

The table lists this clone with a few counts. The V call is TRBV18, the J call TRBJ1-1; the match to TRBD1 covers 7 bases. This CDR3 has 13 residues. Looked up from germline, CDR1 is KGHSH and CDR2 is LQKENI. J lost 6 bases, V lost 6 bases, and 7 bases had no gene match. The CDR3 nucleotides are TGTGCCAGCTCCCGCGACAGGGAATCTGAAGCTTTCTTT. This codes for CASSRDRESEAFF.

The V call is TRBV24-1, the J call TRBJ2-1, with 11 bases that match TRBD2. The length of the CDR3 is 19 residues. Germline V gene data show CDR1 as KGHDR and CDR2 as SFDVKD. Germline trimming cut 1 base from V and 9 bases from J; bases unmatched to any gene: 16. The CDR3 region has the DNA TGTGCCACCAGTGATTTATGGGCAGGCATAGCGGGAGGGCCTGGTGAGCAGTTCTTC. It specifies CATSDLWAGIAGGPGEQFF.

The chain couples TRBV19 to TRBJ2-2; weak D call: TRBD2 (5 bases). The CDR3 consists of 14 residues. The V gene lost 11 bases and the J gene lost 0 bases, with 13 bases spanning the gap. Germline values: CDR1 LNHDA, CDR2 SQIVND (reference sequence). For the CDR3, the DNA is TGTGCCTCGGAAGGAGGATCGAACACCGGGGAGCTGTTTTTT. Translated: CASEGGSNTGELFF.

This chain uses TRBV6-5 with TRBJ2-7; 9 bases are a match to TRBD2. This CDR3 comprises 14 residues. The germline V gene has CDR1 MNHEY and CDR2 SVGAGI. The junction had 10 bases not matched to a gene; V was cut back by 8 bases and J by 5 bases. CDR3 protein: CASLRLSGSNEQYF. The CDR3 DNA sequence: TGTGCCAGCCTCCGGCTTAGCGGGAGCAACGAGCAGTACTTC.

CDR3 in DNA: TGTGCCAGCAGCGAAACAGGGGGGACCTCCTACGAGCAGTACTTC. This codes for CASSETGGTSYEQYF. This chain connects TRBV2 to TRBJ2-7, with 8 nucleotides matching TRBD1. The germline gives CDR1 SNHLY, CDR2 FYNNEI. V lost 6 bases and J lost 0; bases outside the gene matches: 7. CDR3 length equals 15 residues.

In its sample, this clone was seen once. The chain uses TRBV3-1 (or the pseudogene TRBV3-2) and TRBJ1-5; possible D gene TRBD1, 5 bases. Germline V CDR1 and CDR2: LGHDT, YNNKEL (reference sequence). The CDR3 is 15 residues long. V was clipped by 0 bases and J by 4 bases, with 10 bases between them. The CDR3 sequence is CASSQDARGNQPQHF. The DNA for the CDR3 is TGTGCCAGCAGCCAAGACGCACGGGGGAATCAGCCCCAGCATTTT.

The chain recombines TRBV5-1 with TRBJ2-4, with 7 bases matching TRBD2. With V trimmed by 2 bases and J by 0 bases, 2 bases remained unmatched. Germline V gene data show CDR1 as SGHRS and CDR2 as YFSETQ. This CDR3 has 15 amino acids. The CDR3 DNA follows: TGCGCCAGCAGCTTCCGCGGGGGAGCCAAAAACATTCAGTACTTC. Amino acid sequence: CASSFRGGAKNIQYF.

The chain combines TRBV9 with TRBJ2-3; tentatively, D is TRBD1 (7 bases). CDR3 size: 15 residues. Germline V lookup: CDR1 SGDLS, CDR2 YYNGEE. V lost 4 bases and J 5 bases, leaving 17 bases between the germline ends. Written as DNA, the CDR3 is TGTGCCAGCAGCCCTCGACAGGGAGGTCGAGATACGCAGTATTTT. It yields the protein CASSPRQGGRDTQYF.

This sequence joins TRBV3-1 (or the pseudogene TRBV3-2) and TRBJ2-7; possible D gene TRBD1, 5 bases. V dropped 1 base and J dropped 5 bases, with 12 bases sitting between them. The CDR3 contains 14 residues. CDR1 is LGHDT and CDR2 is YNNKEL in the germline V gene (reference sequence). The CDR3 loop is CASSQGQGKNEQYF. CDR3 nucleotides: TGTGCCAGCAGCCAAGGCCAGGGAAAAAACGAGCAGTACTTC.

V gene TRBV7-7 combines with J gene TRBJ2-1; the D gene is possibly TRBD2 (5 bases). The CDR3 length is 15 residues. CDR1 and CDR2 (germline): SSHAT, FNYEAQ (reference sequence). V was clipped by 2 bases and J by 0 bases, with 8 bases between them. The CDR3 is CASSLTADSYNEQFF. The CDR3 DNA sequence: TGTGCCAGCAGCTTAACAGCGGACTCCTACAATGAGCAGTTCTTC.

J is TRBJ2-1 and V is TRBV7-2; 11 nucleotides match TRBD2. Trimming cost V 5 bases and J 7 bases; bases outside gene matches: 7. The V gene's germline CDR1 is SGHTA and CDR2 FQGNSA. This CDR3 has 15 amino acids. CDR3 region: CASSVTSGSTNEQFF. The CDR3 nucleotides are TGTGCCAGCAGCGTAACTAGCGGGAGTACGAATGAGCAGTTCTTC.

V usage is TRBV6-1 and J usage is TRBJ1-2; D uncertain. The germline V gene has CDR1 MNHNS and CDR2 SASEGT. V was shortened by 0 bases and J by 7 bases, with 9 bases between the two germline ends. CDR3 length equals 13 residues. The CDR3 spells CASSEAAGAGYTF. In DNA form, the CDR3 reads TGTGCCAGCAGTGAAGCGGCAGGCGCTGGCTACACCTTC.

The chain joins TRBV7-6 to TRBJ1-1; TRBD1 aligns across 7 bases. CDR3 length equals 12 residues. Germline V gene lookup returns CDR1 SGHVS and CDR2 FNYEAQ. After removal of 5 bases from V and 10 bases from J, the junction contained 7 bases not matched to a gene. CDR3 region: CASSPTGDRAFF. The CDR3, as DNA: TGTGCCAGCAGCCCAACAGGGGACAGAGCTTTCTTT.

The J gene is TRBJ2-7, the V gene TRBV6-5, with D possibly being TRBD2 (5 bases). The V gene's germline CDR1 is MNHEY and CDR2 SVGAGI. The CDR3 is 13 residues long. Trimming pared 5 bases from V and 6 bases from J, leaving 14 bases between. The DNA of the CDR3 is TGTGCCAGCAGTCTTGGACTTTCAACCGAGCAGTACTTC. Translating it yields CASSLGLSTEQYF.

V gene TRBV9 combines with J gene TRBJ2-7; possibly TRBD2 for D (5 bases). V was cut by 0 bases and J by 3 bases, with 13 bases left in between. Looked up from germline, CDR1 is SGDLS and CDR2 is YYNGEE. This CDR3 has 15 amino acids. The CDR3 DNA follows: TGTGCCAGCAGCGTAGCTCCGGACGGGATCTACGAGCAGTACTTC. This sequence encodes CASSVAPDGIYEQYF.

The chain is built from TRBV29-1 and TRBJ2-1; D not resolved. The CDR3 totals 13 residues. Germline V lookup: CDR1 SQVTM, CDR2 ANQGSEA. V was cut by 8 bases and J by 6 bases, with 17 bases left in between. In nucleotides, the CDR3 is TGCAGCACCCAAGACAATTTAGGCAATGAGCAGTTCTTC. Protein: CSTQDNLGNEQFF.

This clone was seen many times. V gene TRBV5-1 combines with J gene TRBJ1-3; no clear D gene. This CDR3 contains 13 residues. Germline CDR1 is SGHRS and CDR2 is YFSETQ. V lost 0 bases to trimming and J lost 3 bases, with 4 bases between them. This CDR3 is CASSLDSGNTIYF. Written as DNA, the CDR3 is TGCGCCAGCAGCTTGGACAGTGGAAACACCATATATTTT.

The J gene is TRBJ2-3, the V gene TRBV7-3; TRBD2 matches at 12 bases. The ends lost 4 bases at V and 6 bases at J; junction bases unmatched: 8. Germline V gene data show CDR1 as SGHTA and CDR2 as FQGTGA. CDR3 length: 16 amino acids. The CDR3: CASSSLLAGGSDTQYF. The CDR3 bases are TGTGCCAGCAGCTCGTTACTAGCGGGGGGTTCGGATACGCAGTATTTT.

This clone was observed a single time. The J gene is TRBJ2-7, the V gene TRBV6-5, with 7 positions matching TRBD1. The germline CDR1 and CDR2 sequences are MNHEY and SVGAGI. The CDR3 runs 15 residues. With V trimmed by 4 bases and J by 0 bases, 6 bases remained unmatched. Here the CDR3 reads CASSSAGTVSYEQYF. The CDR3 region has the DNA TGTGCCAGCAGTTCTGCTGGGACAGTCTCCTACGAGCAGTACTTC.

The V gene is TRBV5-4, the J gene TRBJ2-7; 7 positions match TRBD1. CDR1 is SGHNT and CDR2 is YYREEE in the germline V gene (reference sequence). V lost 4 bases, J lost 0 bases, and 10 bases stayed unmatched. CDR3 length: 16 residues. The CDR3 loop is CASSPGQAFDSYEQYF. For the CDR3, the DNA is TGTGCCAGCAGCCCAGGACAGGCCTTTGACTCCTACGAGCAGTACTTC.

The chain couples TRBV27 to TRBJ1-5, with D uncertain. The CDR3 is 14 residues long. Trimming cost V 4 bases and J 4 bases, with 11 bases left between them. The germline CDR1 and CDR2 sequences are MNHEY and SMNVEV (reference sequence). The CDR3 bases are TGTGCCAGCAGTTCCTCGGACTGGAATCAGCCCCAGCATTTT. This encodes CASSSSDWNQPQHF.

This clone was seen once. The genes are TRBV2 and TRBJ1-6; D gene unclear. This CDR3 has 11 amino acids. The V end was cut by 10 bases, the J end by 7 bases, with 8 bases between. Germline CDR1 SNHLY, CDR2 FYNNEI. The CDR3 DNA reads TGTGCCACCCAGATAAATTCACCCCTCCACTTT. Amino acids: CATQINSPLHF.

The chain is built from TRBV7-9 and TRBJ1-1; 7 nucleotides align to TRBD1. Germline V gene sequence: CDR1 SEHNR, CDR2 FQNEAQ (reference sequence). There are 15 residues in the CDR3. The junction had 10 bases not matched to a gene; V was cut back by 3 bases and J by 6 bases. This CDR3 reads CASSLRQGGRAEAFF. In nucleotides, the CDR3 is TGTGCCAGCAGCTTGAGACAGGGTGGACGGGCTGAAGCTTTCTTT.

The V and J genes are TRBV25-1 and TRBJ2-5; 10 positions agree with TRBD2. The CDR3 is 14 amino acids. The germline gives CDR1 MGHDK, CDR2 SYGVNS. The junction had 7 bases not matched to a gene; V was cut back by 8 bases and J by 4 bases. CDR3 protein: CASRAGGPGETQYF. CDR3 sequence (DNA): TGTGCCAGCCGAGCGGGGGGGCCGGGAGAGACCCAGTACTTC.

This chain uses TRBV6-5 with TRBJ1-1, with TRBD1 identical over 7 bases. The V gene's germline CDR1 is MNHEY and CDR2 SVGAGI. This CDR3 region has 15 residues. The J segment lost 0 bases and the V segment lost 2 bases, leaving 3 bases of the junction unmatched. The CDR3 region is CASSYRGQMNTEAFF. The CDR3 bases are TGTGCCAGCAGTTACCGGGGACAGATGAACACTGAAGCTTTCTTT.

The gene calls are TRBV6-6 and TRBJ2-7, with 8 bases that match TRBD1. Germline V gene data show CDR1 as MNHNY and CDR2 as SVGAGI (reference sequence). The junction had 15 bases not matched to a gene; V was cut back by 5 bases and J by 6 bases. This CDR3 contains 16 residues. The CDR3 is CASSRQGSTAGPEQYF. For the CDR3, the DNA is TGTGCCAGCAGTCGACAGGGGAGCACGGCGGGCCCCGAGCAGTACTTC.